One sample yielded the 16 T cell receptor beta chains listed below, sequenced in a study of blood T cell repertoires in COVID-19. Sequencing was performed with immunoSEQ multiplex PCR; in TCRdb, only in-frame clones are kept and a portion is missing. The table shows about 64,000 clones, with around 80% occurring only once. The specimen was peripheral blood. Receptors were obtained from a man aged 60-69 years with COVID-19, enrolled during active disease.

The chain is built from TRBV19 and TRBJ2-3; TRBD2 is a possible D gene (6 bases). This CDR3 has 15 amino acids. Germline-derived CDR1 and CDR2 are LNHDA and SQIVND (reference sequence). Between the trimmed V and J ends, which lost 3 bases and 6 bases, there was a span of 16 bases. The chain's CDR3 is CASSIGTGEIDTQYF. CDR3 bases: TGTGCCAGTAGTATCGGGACGGGGGAAATCGATACGCAGTATTTT.

CDR3 DNA sequence: TGTGCCAGCAGCTTGGTTCAGTACAATGAGCAGTTCTTC. Translation gives CASSLVQYNEQFF. The chain has TRBV5-5 and TRBJ2-1; D is ambiguous. The CDR3 is 13 amino acids. Trimming removed 0 bases from V and 4 bases from J, with 5 bases in between. Germline CDR1 and CDR2: SGHKS and YYEKEE (reference sequence).

The genes are TRBV19 and TRBJ1-5, with TRBD1 matching 8 bases. This CDR3 has 14 residues. V lost 4 bases and J lost 6; bases outside the gene matches: 5. The germline V gene encodes CDR1 LNHDA and CDR2 SQIVND (reference sequence). The CDR3 here is CASSNTGGIQPQHF. The DNA for the CDR3 is TGTGCCAGTAGTAACACAGGGGGGATTCAGCCCCAGCATTTT. Supplemented by reference TRBV19 and TRBJ1-5, the full variable domain reads DGGITQSPKYLFRKEGQNVTLSCEQNLNHDAMYWYRQDPGQGLRLIYYSQIVNDFQKGDIAEGYSVSREKKESFPLTVTSAQKNPTAFYLCASSNTGGIQPQHFGDGTRLSIL.

The chain employs TRBV5-1 and TRBJ1-4, with D maybe TRBD1 (5 bases). Germline-derived CDR1 and CDR2 are SGHRS and YFSETQ. The CDR3 runs 15 residues. Trimming left V 4 bases short and J 8 bases short, with 18 bases between. This CDR3 is CASSLEALGGEKLFF. CDR3 coding DNA: TGCGCCAGCAGCCTGGAGGCCCTGGGGGGAGAAAAACTGTTTTTT. Supplemented by reference TRBV5-1 and TRBJ1-4, the full variable domain reads KAGVTQTPRYLIKTRGQQVTLSCSPISGHRSVSWYQQTPGQGLQFLFEYFSETQRNKGNFPGRFSGRQFSNSRSEMNVSTLELGDSALYLCASSLEALGGEKLFFGSGTQLSVL.

The chain's CDR3 is CASGGGTGTDTQYF. CDR3 DNA: TGTGCCAGCGGGGGGGGGACAGGGACAGATACGCAGTATTTT. This chain joins TRBV6-5 and TRBJ2-3; 9 bases match TRBD1. Germline CDR1 MNHEY, CDR2 SVGAGI. V trimming: 8 bases; J trimming: 3 bases; junction bases outside the gene matches: 6. This CDR3 contains 14 residues.

This CDR3 reads CASSFSLGSGNTIYF. The DNA of the CDR3 is TGTGCCAGCAGCTTCAGCCTGGGGAGTGGAAACACCATATATTTT. The rearrangement joins TRBV7-6 to TRBJ1-3; no reliable D call. From germline, CDR1 is SGHVS and CDR2 FNYEAQ. The CDR3 has 15 amino acids. V was trimmed by 3 bases and J by 3 bases, leaving 12 bases between them.

The sample holds a few counts of this clone. V usage is TRBV4-1 and J usage is TRBJ1-5; D uncertain. Trimming cost V 2 bases and J 6 bases, with 8 bases left between them. CDR3 length: 13 amino acids. Looked up from germline, CDR1 is MGHRA and CDR2 is YSYEKL. CDR3 in DNA: TGCGCCAGCAGCCAATCCAGAGGTCAGCCCCAGCATTTT. Protein sequence: CASSQSRGQPQHF.

The chain combines TRBV24-1 with TRBJ1-2; 8 nucleotides line up with TRBD1. The junction had 4 bases not matched to a gene; V was cut back by 3 bases and J by 2 bases. CDR3 size: 15 residues. Germline CDR1 KGHDR, CDR2 SFDVKD. CDR3 residues: CATSDPGQGNYGYTF. Written as DNA, the CDR3 is TGTGCCACCAGTGATCCCGGACAGGGCAACTATGGCTACACCTTC.

The chain links TRBV4-1 to TRBJ1-3, with 7 bases that match TRBD1. CDR1 is MGHRA, CDR2 YSYEKL, per germline. This CDR3 has 17 residues. Trimming cost V 3 bases and J 1 base; bases outside gene matches: 9. The CDR3 spells CASSQTGQLVSGNTIYF. In DNA, the CDR3 is TGCGCCAGCAGCCAGACGGGACAGCTTGTTTCTGGAAACACCATATATTTT.

In its sample, this clone was seen once. The rearrangement joins TRBV29-1 to TRBJ2-2, with a tentative D call TRBD1 (5 bases). V was shortened by 2 bases and J by 4 bases, with 17 bases between the two germline ends. Germline CDR1 and CDR2: SQVTM and ANQGSEA. This CDR3 contains 16 residues. The CDR3 loop is CSVERFGQGVTGELFF. Here the CDR3 DNA reads TGCAGCGTTGAACGTTTTGGGCAGGGTGTCACCGGGGAGCTGTTTTTT.

On this clone itself: This same CDR3 is encoded by further DNA sequences in the sample. The chain joins TRBV19 to TRBJ1-1; TRBD1 agrees at 8 bases. The germline gives CDR1 LNHDA, CDR2 SQIVND (reference sequence). With 0 bases clipped from V and 1 base from J, the junction kept 1 base outside the gene matches. The CDR3 totals 15 residues. This chain's CDR3 is CASSIDGQGNTEAFF. Written as DNA, the CDR3 is TGTGCCAGTAGTATAGATGGACAGGGGAACACTGAAGCTTTCTTT.

Details on this clone: Other DNA sequences within the sample encode an identical CDR3. The V gene is TRBV5-4, the J gene TRBJ1-2; D unclear. Trimming shortened V by 0 bases and J by 4 bases, and 7 bases separated the two germline ends. The CDR3 is 13 residues long. The germline gives CDR1 SGHNT, CDR2 YYREEE (reference sequence). The CDR3 loop reads CASSLDGLYGYTF. The CDR3 bases are TGTGCCAGCAGCTTGGATGGCCTCTATGGCTACACCTTC.

V and J are TRBV4-2 and TRBJ2-1, with TRBD1 identical over 8 bases. Trimming removed 4 bases from V and 0 bases from J; junction bases left unmatched: 2. This CDR3 has 15 amino acids. Germline V lookup: CDR1 LGHNA, CDR2 YNFKEQ. The CDR3 DNA follows: TGTGCCAGCAGCCCTGGACAGGGCTCCTACAATGAGCAGTTCTTC. Translated, it gives CASSPGQGSYNEQFF.

The table lists this clone with a few counts. The chain couples TRBV6-6 to TRBJ2-7; D may be TRBD2 (6 bases). V was cut by 6 bases and J by 9 bases, with 24 bases left in between. CDR1 and CDR2 (germline): MNHNY, SVGAGI (reference sequence). There are 15 residues in the CDR3. The CDR3 is CASRETGTRRGGQYF. The CDR3 DNA sequence: TGTGCCAGCAGAGAGACCGGGACTCGAAGGGGCGGGCAGTACTTC.

J is TRBJ1-2 and V is TRBV7-9; no clear D gene. This CDR3 has 13 amino acids. Trimming pared 2 bases from V and 7 bases from J, leaving 11 bases between. CDR1 is SEHNR, CDR2 FQNEAQ, per germline (reference sequence). CDR3 in amino acids: CASSLREESGYTF. The CDR3, as DNA: TGTGCCAGCAGCTTACGGGAGGAAAGTGGCTACACCTTC.

V usage is TRBV27 and J usage is TRBJ2-3; TRBD2 might be the D (5 bases). CDR1 is MNHEY and CDR2 is SMNVEV in the germline V gene (reference sequence). The V and J ends lost 0 bases and 6 bases respectively, with 10 bases between them. The CDR3 length is 14 residues. For the CDR3, the DNA is TGTGCCAGCAGTTTATCGCTAGCTGGCGATACGCAGTATTTT. Its protein is CASSLSLAGDTQYF.